The 2 T cell receptor beta chains reported below all come from one sample, sequenced in a study of shared clonotypes between healthy human individuals. The data were produced by immunoSEQ multiplex PCR, yet TCRdb's version contains in-frame clones alone and is incomplete. Among roughly 2.5 million clones listed, around 90% were seen once. The specimen was naive CD4+ T cells sorted from blood. Subset: CD45RA+ positively selected. All receptors derive from a man between 18 and 35 years old in good health.

Regarding this clone: Other DNA sequences in the sample encode the same CDR3. The gene calls are TRBV10-1 and TRBJ2-5, with D tentatively TRBD1 (6 bases). V was clipped by 6 bases and J by 2 bases, with 10 bases between them. Per the germline V gene, CDR1 is WNHNN and CDR2 is SYGVQD (reference sequence). CDR3 size: 13 residues. CDR3 nucleotides: TGCGCCAGCAGCGGACAGATTCAAGAGACCCAGTACTTC. Translation gives CASSGQIQETQYF.

The chain joins TRBV30 to TRBJ2-3; D uncertain. Trimming stripped 0 bases from V and 0 bases from J, with 7 bases between. Germline CDR1 reads GTSNPN; CDR2 reads SVGIG (reference sequence). The CDR3 is 14 amino acids. The CDR3 sequence is CAWSVRISTDTQYF. CDR3 DNA: TGTGCCTGGAGTGTTAGAATAAGCACAGATACGCAGTATTTT. Complete variable domain (other parts from reference TRBV30 and TRBJ2-3): SQTIHQWPATLVQPVGSPLSLECTVEGTSNPNLYWYRQAAGRGLQLLFYSVGIGQISSEVPQNLSASRPQDRQFILSSKKLLLSDSGFYLCAWSVRISTDTQYFGPGTRLTVL.